Shown below are 11 T cell receptor beta chains from a single sample sequenced in a study of blood T cell repertoires in COVID-19. Repertoires were generated with immunoSEQ multiplex PCR, while TCRdb's copy carries only in-frame clones and drops some. The sample has a few hundred thousand clones, approximately 89% seen once. The sample taken for sequencing was PBMCs or T cells enriched from blood (not recorded which). The receptor set was obtained from a woman between 45 and 65 years old who had been exposed to COVID-19.

J is TRBJ1-3 and V is TRBV3-1 (or the pseudogene TRBV3-2); D is ambiguous. Germline V gives CDR1 LGHDT, CDR2 YNNKEL (reference sequence). This CDR3 region has 16 residues. Trimming removed 2 bases at V and 1 base at J, with 12 bases between. The CDR3 sequence: CASSQHQAASGNTIYF. The CDR3 nucleotides read TGTGCCAGCAGCCAACATCAGGCAGCTTCTGGAAACACCATATATTTT.

The chain uses TRBV27 and TRBJ2-5; D is perhaps TRBD1 (7 bases). In germline, CDR1 is MNHEY, CDR2 SMNVEV (reference sequence). V shed 6 bases and J shed 5 bases, with 28 bases lying between them. The CDR3 runs 18 residues. CDR3 sequence (DNA): TGTGCCAGCAGGCGCCTCCCTCAGGGGGGCGGGGTCAGGGAGACCCAGTACTTC. This gives the protein CASRRLPQGGGVRETQYF.

J is TRBJ2-2 and V is TRBV7-8; D remains ambiguous. The CDR3 has 17 residues. Trimming pared 1 base from V and 1 base from J, leaving 13 bases between. Per the germline V gene, CDR1 is SGHVS and CDR2 is FQNEAQ. CDR3 DNA: TGTGCCAGCAGCTTAGGCCATAGCTCGCAGAACACCGGGGAGCTGTTTTTT. The encoded protein is CASSLGHSSQNTGELFF.

The rearrangement links TRBV5-1 to TRBJ1-2; D may be TRBD1 (6 bases). The CDR3 is 16 residues long. Germline loops: CDR1 SGHRS, CDR2 YFSETQ. The V end lost 4 bases, the J end lost 5 bases, and 21 bases lay between the germline ends. CDR3 protein: CASSQGRGGAEYGYTF. The CDR3 bases are TGCGCCAGCAGCCAAGGGCGGGGGGGCGCGGAATATGGCTACACCTTC.

The chain joins TRBV7-2 to TRBJ2-7; 10 bases fit TRBD2. V gave up 7 bases and J gave up 6 bases; unmatched junction bases: 15. CDR1 is SGHTA, CDR2 FQGNSA, per germline. The CDR3 has 16 residues. CDR3 nucleotides: TGTGCCAGCACCCCAGGGGGAGCGGGGGGGTCCGCCGAGCAGTACTTC. This gives the protein CASTPGGAGGSAEQYF. Full variable domain (missing parts from reference TRBV7-2 and TRBJ2-7): GAGVSQSPSNKVTEKGKDVELRCDPISGHTALYWYRQSLGQGLEFLIYFQGNSAPDKSGLPSDRFSAERTGGSVSTLTIQRTQQEDSAVYLCASTPGGAGGSAEQYFGPGTRLTVT.

V and J are TRBV7-9 and TRBJ1-2, with TRBD1 identical over 8 bases. With 0 bases clipped from V and 6 bases from J, the junction kept 6 bases outside the gene matches. The CDR3 runs 15 residues. Germline values: CDR1 SEHNR, CDR2 FQNEAQ (reference sequence). The CDR3 protein is CASSLAATGDHGYTF. The CDR3 DNA sequence: TGTGCCAGCAGCTTAGCCGCGACAGGGGATCATGGCTACACCTTC.

The rearrangement links TRBV28 to TRBJ2-2; tentatively, D is TRBD2 (6 bases). CDR1 and CDR2 (germline): MDHEN, SYDVKM. The CDR3 is 15 amino acids. The ends were cut back, 6 bases at V and 1 base at J, with 12 bases in the middle. This CDR3 reads CASSEWGENTGELFF. The CDR3 DNA reads as TGTGCCAGCAGCGAATGGGGGGAGAACACCGGGGAGCTGTTTTTT.

This clone has just one count. The chain carries TRBV30 and TRBJ1-2, with TRBD1 identical over 9 bases. Germline assignment: CDR1 GTSNPN and CDR2 SVGIG (reference sequence). CDR3 length: 13 amino acids. Trimming at V came to 3 bases and at J to 6 bases, leaving 5 bases not matched to a gene. The CDR3 bases are TGTGCCTGGAGAACACAGGGGGCGCATGGCTACACCTTC. Encoded protein: CAWRTQGAHGYTF. Full variable domain (rest looked up from reference TRBV30 and TRBJ1-2): SQTIHQWPATLVQPVGSPLSLECTVEGTSNPNLYWYRQAAGRGLQLLFYSVGIGQISSEVPQNLSASRPQDRQFILSSKKLLLSDSGFYLCAWRTQGAHGYTFGSGTRLTVV.

The genes are TRBV7-2 and TRBJ2-2, with 10 bases fitting TRBD1. The CDR3 is made up of 18 amino acids. Germline CDR1 SGHTA, CDR2 FQGNSA. Trimming cost V 1 base and J 6 bases; bases outside gene matches: 11. CDR3 protein: CASSLGRVGTGEAGELFF. The CDR3 DNA reads TGTGCCAGCAGCTTAGGTCGTGTCGGGACAGGGGAGGCCGGGGAGCTGTTTTTT.

The genes are TRBV5-4 and TRBJ2-1; 16 nucleotides agree with TRBD2. V dropped 2 bases and J dropped 4; count of bases not matched to a gene: 3. The V gene's germline CDR1 is SGHNT and CDR2 YYREEE (reference sequence). The CDR3 consists of 17 residues. CDR3 loop: CASSFPGLAGGYNEQFF. The CDR3 region has the DNA TGTGCCAGCAGCTTCCCGGGACTAGCGGGGGGGTACAATGAGCAGTTCTTC. The full variable domain, rest sourced from reference TRBV5-4 and TRBJ2-1, is ETGVTQSPTHLIKTRGQQVTLRCSSQSGHNTVSWYQQALGQGPQFIFQYYREEENGRGNFPPRFSGLQFPNYSSELNVNALELDDSALYLCASSFPGLAGGYNEQFFGPGTRLTVL.

The chain carries TRBV6-1 and TRBJ2-1, with D possibly being TRBD2 (5 bases). Germline assignment: CDR1 MNHNS and CDR2 SASEGT. The CDR3 contains 15 residues. With 3 bases removed from V and 8 bases from J, the gap between germline ends came to 17 bases. The CDR3 DNA sequence: TGTGCCAGCAGTGAGAGACCCGCCGGGGTCGATGAGCAGTTCTTC. It encodes CASSERPAGVDEQFF.